This T cell receptor (beta chain) was recovered during a study of T cells in Graves' hyperthyroidism and ophthalmopathy. The CDR3 runs 13 residues. V was shortened by 7 bases and J by 8 bases, with 17 bases between the two germline ends. Per the germline V gene, CDR1 is SGHTA and CDR2 is FQGNSA. Study outcomes and limitations: Blood also contained most expanded thyroid clonotypes above 0.001.

RNA transcripts served as the template for amplifying TCR beta CDR3 regions. HTBI primers were used for first-round RT-PCR of the TCR CDR3. Using its own MiXCR run on the multiplex PCR reads, TCRdb lists one record per CDR3 protein. The profile shows about 380,000 distinct CDR3 sequences, approximately 12% of them singletons. A word on this clonotype: No antigen is known for it.

The TCR originated in a man aged 25 to 40 with Graves' hyperthyroidism that later progressed to Graves' ophthalmopathy. Sequencing input: blood. J is TRBJ1-2 and V is TRBV7-2, with D possibly TRBD1 on 6 matching bases. CDR3: CASIPRGALGYTF. The CDR3 region has the DNA TGTGCCAGCATCCCTAGGGGGGCTCTCGGCTACACCTTC.